The sequence of this TCR beta chain was determined in a study of regulatory T cells in long-lasting Graves disease. On the study more broadly: Antithyroid drugs had been given to newly diagnosed Graves' patients for under 3 months.

This clonotype was seen many times. Its antigen is currently unknown. Notes on the study in general: Under persistent disease, TRBV28, TRBJ1-2 and TRBJ2-5 were used preferentially.

Looked up from germline, CDR1 is SEHNR and CDR2 is FQNEAQ (reference sequence). There are 15 residues in the CDR3. Trimming shortened V by 6 bases and J by 1 base, and 13 bases separated the two germline ends. Construction of the TCR beta libraries employed iRepertoire HTBI primers in conjunction with Arm-PCR of CDR3 regions. Original analysis: Identified segments across samples numbered some 62 TRBV and about 15 TRBJ. TCRdb reprocessed the multiplex PCR reads with MiXCR, giving one entry per CDR3 protein. The V and J calls were determined by TCRdb, not by the authors. Of 400,000 to 500,000 distinct CDR3 sequences in the sample, 14% were seen once. Time point given: newly diagnosed GD, antithyroid drugs for less than 3 months. Preparation of the TCR library used RNA extracted from PBMCs. Separately, the same data were catalogued under a study of T cells in Graves' hyperthyroidism and ophthalmopathy.

The chain is built from TRBV7-9 and TRBJ1-3; tentatively, D is TRBD1 (5 bases). The sample in question was peripheral blood mononuclear cells (PBMCs), obtained at new diagnosis, from a patient treated with antithyroid drugs. This clonotype originated in a woman aged 50 to 60 with Graves disease. CDR3 sequence reads: CASRPRARSGNTIYF. Here the CDR3 DNA reads TGTGCCAGCAGGCCCAGGGCCCGGTCTGGAAACACCATATATTTT.